Presented here are 20 T cell receptor beta chains from one specimen sequenced in a study of siplizumab effects on memory and regulatory T cells. Sequencing used immunoSEQ multiplex PCR; TCRdb keeps in-frame clones, though not all of them. The table has 70,000 to 100,000 clones, over 85% seen once. The sample comprised CD8+ T cells sorted from blood. Every receptor here comes from a human donor in good health.

This chain connects TRBV27 to TRBJ1-2; D is possibly TRBD1 (5 bases). Germline V gene sequence: CDR1 MNHEY, CDR2 SMNVEV (reference sequence). V was shortened by 3 bases and J by 4 bases, with 15 bases between the two germline ends. This CDR3 has 15 residues. The CDR3 reads CASSFTPGRTYGYTF. The CDR3 DNA sequence: TGTGCCAGCAGTTTCACCCCGGGACGGACCTATGGCTACACCTTC.

The V gene is TRBV6-4, the J gene TRBJ2-2; D is ambiguous. V was clipped by 6 bases and J by 2 bases, with 13 bases between them. The CDR3 has 15 residues. Germline CDR1 MRHNA, CDR2 SNTAGT. In DNA form, the CDR3 reads TGTGCCAGCAGCACCGATAACTATAACACCGGGGAGCTGTTTTTT. It specifies CASSTDNYNTGELFF.

The V gene is TRBV10-2, the J gene TRBJ2-7; a possible D gene is TRBD2 (5 bases). This CDR3 has 13 amino acids. V lost 3 bases and J lost 6, with 12 bases in between. CDR1 is WSHSY and CDR2 is SAAADI in the germline V gene. The CDR3 reads CASSDGLAGEQYF. CDR3 sequence (DNA): TGCGCCAGCAGTGACGGGCTAGCAGGCGAGCAGTACTTC.

The rearrangement joins TRBV29-1 to TRBJ2-1; a weak D match, TRBD1 (6 bases). The CDR3 is made up of 12 amino acids. Per the germline V gene, CDR1 is SQVTM and CDR2 is ANQGSEA. V gave up 7 bases and J gave up 6 bases, with 13 bases separating them. CDR3: CSALDSRNEQFF. The CDR3 nucleotides read TGCAGCGCCTTGGACAGCCGCAATGAGCAGTTCTTC.

This rearrangement joins TRBV15 to TRBJ2-3; 14 nucleotides line up with TRBD2. Germline V gene lookup returns CDR1 LNHNV and CDR2 YYDKDF (reference sequence). V gave up 2 bases and J gave up 0 bases; unmatched junction bases: 4. This CDR3 region has 18 residues. Here the CDR3 reads CATSRSRTSGGSTDTQYF. CDR3 nucleotides: TGTGCCACCAGCAGATCCCGGACTAGCGGGGGGAGCACAGATACGCAGTATTTT.

V usage is TRBV10-3 and J usage is TRBJ2-7, with a weak D call TRBD2 (6 bases). This CDR3 has 12 residues. CDR1 is ENHRY, CDR2 SYGVKD, per germline. Trimming removed 4 bases from V and 6 bases from J, with 10 bases in between. The CDR3 bases are TGTGCCATCAGTGTCTCCGGGAGCGAGCAGTACTTC. Protein product: CAISVSGSEQYF.

The rearrangement joins TRBV19 to TRBJ1-1; 7 bases are a match to TRBD1. V dropped 1 base and J dropped 5; count of bases not matched to a gene: 7. Per germline, CDR1 LNHDA and CDR2 SQIVND (reference sequence). The CDR3 has 15 amino acids. The DNA of the CDR3 is TGTGCCAGTAGTATAGGGATGGCAGGGGGGACTGAAGCTTTCTTT. Protein: CASSIGMAGGTEAFF.

The chain employs TRBV19 and TRBJ1-2; 8 nucleotides match TRBD1. The trim removed 5 bases at V and 7 bases at J, leaving 6 bases unmatched. Germline V lookup: CDR1 LNHDA, CDR2 SQIVND (reference sequence). This CDR3 spans 13 amino acids. The chain's CDR3 is CASSVGQVTGYTF. The DNA for the CDR3 is TGTGCCAGTAGTGTGGGACAGGTGACTGGCTACACCTTC.

This chain links TRBV11-2 with TRBJ2-7, with D possibly TRBD2 on 5 matching bases. The CDR3 totals 17 residues. The V end was cut by 0 bases, the J end by 2 bases, with 17 bases between. Germline-derived CDR1 and CDR2 are SGHAT and FQNNGV. The CDR3 DNA sequence: TGTGCCAGCAGCTTAGATCGAGGGCTGCTAGGGCCCTACGAGCAGTACTTC. Residues: CASSLDRGLLGPYEQYF.

The chain recombines TRBV9 with TRBJ1-1; no reliable D call. Trimming pared 3 bases from V and 6 bases from J, leaving 12 bases between. Per germline, CDR1 SGDLS and CDR2 YYNGEE. This CDR3 has 13 residues. The CDR3 DNA is TGTGCCAGCAGCGAACGGGAGTTCTCTGAAGCTTTCTTT. Residues: CASSEREFSEAFF.

This clone was seen only a few times. V and J are TRBV2 and TRBJ1-1; D unresolved. V was cut by 5 bases and J by 3 bases, with 10 bases left in between. CDR1 and CDR2 from the germline V gene are SNHLY and FYNNEI. The CDR3 is 13 residues long. The CDR3 loop reads CASSLEEYTEAFF. The CDR3 nucleotides read TGTGCCAGCAGTCTCGAGGAGTACACTGAAGCTTTCTTT.

V is TRBV5-1 and J is TRBJ1-2; 8 bases align to TRBD1. Germline-derived CDR1 and CDR2 are SGHRS and YFSETQ. With V trimmed by 3 bases and J by 4 bases, 5 bases remained unmatched. This CDR3 spans 14 amino acids. The CDR3, as DNA: TGCGCCAGCAGCTCAGACAGGGGAGGCTATGGCTACACCTTC. Translation gives CASSSDRGGYGYTF.

The chain couples TRBV30 to TRBJ1-5; D gene ambiguous. In germline, CDR1 is GTSNPN, CDR2 SVGIG (reference sequence). The CDR3 is made up of 13 amino acids. Trimming cost V 5 bases and J 1 base, with 9 bases left between them. Here the CDR3 reads CAWGMWSNQPQHF. In nucleotides, the CDR3 is TGTGCCTGGGGGATGTGGAGCAATCAGCCCCAGCATTTT.

This chain joins TRBV4-1 and TRBJ2-5; maybe TRBD2 (6 bases). V dropped 0 bases and J dropped 2 bases, with 10 bases sitting between them. The CDR3 length is 15 residues. Germline V gene sequence: CDR1 MGHRA, CDR2 YSYEKL. The CDR3 reads CASSQEGLEQETQYF. The DNA for the CDR3 is TGCGCCAGCAGCCAAGAGGGACTCGAACAAGAGACCCAGTACTTC.

The chain has TRBV4-3 and TRBJ2-1; D call uncertain. Per the germline V gene, CDR1 is LGHNA and CDR2 is YSLEER. V was pared by 0 bases and J by 6 bases, with 9 bases between. This CDR3 region has 14 residues. CDR3 nucleotides: TGCGCCAGCAGCCAAGATCCCCAACTCAATGAGCAGTTCTTC. Translated: CASSQDPQLNEQFF.

The rearrangement links TRBV7-6 to TRBJ2-7, with 8 bases aligning to TRBD1. J lost 5 bases, V lost 5 bases, and 5 bases had no gene match. This CDR3 has 13 residues. Germline V gene sequence: CDR1 SGHVS, CDR2 FNYEAQ. In DNA, the CDR3 is TGTGCCAGCAGCATGGACAGGGTTGACGAGCAGTACTTC. It encodes CASSMDRVDEQYF. Filled out from reference TRBV7-6 and TRBJ2-7, the complete variable domain reads GAGVSQSPRYKVTKRGQDVALRCDPISGHVSLYWYRQALGQGPEFLTYFNYEAQQDKSGLPNDRFSAERPEGSISTLTIQRTEQRDSAMYRCASSMDRVDEQYFGPGTRLTVT.

In nucleotides, the CDR3 is TGTGCCAGCAGCGGGAGGGGGCGAGTAGATACGCAGTATTTT. Translating it yields CASSGRGRVDTQYF. The gene calls are TRBV7-9 and TRBJ2-3; D may be TRBD1 or TRBD2 (7 bases each). The germline V gene has CDR1 SEHNR and CDR2 FQNEAQ (reference sequence). V lost 5 bases, J lost 5 bases, and 14 bases lay in between. This CDR3 is built from 14 residues.

This clone was seen a few times. J is TRBJ1-1 and V is TRBV4-1, with 7 nucleotides matching TRBD1. V shed 4 bases, J shed 1 base, and the junction held 3 bases outside the gene matches. Germline-derived CDR1 and CDR2 are MGHRA and YSYEKL. This CDR3 has 14 amino acids. CDR3 region: CASSRTGANTEAFF. CDR3 nucleotide sequence: TGCGCCAGCAGCCGGACAGGAGCGAACACTGAAGCTTTCTTT.

This chain joins TRBV19 and TRBJ2-6; no clear D gene. The CDR3 contains 15 residues. V lost 7 bases and J lost 1, with 11 bases in between. Germline CDR1 LNHDA, CDR2 SQIVND (reference sequence). The CDR3 nucleotides are TGTGCCAGTACCCAGCAGAGTTCTGGGGCCAACGTCCTGACTTTC. Amino acids: CASTQQSSGANVLTF.

This chain joins TRBV14 and TRBJ2-2; 10 bases map to TRBD2. The CDR3 runs 16 residues. CDR1 SGHDN and CDR2 FVKESK come from the germline V gene. Losses at the gene ends were 3 bases for V and 7 bases for J; bases not matched to a gene: 8. The CDR3 nucleotides read TGTGCCAGCAGCCAGTCACTAGCGGGACATAGCGGGGAGCTGTTTTTT. It is translated as CASSQSLAGHSGELFF.